The source of this T cell receptor (beta chain) is a study of blood T cell repertoires in COVID-19. Study information: The origin of the acute and convalescent COVID-19 samples was the United States, Italy and Spain. T cells, B-cell-depleted T cells, or PBMCs provided the cDNA or gDNA that served as material.

Turning to this clone: Other DNA sequences in this specimen translate into the identical CDR3.

V was cut by 3 bases and J by 0 bases, with 4 bases left in between. In germline, CDR1 is SGHNT, CDR2 YYREEE (reference sequence). This CDR3 region has 12 residues. Authors' methods: The assay estimated nucleated cells by amplifying reference gene primers. Assay used: immunoSEQ multiplex PCR; TCRdb lists only in-frame clones, some missing. V, J and clone size are taken as reported in that table, and D and trimming were inferred from the DNA itself. The sample yields about 140,000 clones, roughly 80% seen once. The clonotype originates from a middle-aged man with acute or convalescent COVID-19. The chain carries TRBV5-4 and TRBJ2-7; no clear D. Sequenced sample: peripheral blood. CDR3 bases: TGTGCCAGCAGCTCGAGCTCCTACGAGCAGTACTTC. Protein: CASSSSSYEQYF. The full variable domain, rest sourced from reference TRBV5-4 and TRBJ2-7, is ETGVTQSPTHLIKTRGQQVTLRCSSQSGHNTVSWYQQALGQGPQFIFQYYREEENGRGNFPPRFSGLQFPNYSSELNVNALELDDSALYLCASSSSSYEQYFGPGTRLTVT.